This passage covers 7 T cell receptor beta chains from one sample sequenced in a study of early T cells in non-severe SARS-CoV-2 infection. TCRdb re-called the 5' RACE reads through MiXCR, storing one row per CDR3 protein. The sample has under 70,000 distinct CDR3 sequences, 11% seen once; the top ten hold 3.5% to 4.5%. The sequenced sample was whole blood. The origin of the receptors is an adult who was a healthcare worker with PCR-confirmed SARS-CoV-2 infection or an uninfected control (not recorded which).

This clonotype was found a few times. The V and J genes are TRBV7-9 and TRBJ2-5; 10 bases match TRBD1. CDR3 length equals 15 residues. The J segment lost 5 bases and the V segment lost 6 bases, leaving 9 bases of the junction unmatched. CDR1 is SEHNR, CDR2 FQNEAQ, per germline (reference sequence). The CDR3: CASRAGQGDMETQYF. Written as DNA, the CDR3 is TGTGCCAGCAGGGCCGGACAGGGGGACATGGAGACCCAGTACTTC.

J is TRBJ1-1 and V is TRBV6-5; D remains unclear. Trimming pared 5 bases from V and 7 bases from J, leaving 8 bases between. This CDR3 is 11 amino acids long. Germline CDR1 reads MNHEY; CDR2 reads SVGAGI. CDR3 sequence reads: CASSRLGEAFF. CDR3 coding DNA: TGTGCCAGCAGTCGACTTGGTGAAGCTTTCTTT.

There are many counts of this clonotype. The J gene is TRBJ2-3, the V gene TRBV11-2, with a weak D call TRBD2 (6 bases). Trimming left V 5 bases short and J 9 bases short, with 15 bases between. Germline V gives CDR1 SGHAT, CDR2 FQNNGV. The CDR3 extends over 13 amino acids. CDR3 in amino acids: CASSVRLVETQYF. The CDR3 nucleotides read TGTGCCAGCAGCGTCCGACTAGTAGAGACGCAGTATTTT.

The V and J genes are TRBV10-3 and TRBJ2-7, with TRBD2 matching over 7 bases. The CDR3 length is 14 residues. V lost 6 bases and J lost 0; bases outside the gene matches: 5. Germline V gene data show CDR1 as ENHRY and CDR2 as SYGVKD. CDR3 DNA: TGTGCCATCAGGCGGCGGGAGAGCTCCTACGAGCAGTACTTC. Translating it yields CAIRRRESSYEQYF.

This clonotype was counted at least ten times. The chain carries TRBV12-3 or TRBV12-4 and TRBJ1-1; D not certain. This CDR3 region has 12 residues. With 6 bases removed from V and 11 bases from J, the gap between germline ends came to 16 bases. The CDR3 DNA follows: TGTGCCAGCAGCCCATCCCGAGGGCTGGCTTTCTTT. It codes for CASSPSRGLAFF.

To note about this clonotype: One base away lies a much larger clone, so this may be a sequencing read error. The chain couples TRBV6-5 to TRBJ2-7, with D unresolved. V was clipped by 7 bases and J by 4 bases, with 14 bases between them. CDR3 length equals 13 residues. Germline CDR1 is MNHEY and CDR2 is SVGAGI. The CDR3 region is CASTLKMWYEQYF. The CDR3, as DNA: TGTGCCAGCACCCTAAAGATGTGGTACGAGCAGTACTTC.

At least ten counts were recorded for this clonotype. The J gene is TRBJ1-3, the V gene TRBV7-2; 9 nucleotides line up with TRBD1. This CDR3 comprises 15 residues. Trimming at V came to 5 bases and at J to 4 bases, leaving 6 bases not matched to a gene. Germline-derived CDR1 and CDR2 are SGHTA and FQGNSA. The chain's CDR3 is CASSRDRGTGNTIYF. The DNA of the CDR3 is TGTGCCAGCAGCCGAGACAGGGGGACAGGAAACACCATATATTTT.